This TCR beta chain was found in a study of blood T cell repertoires in COVID-19 (dated by TCRdb to the early 2020s). Broadly, across the study: Collaborator samples came from the United States, Italy and Spain and covered acute and convalescent phases of COVID-19. Deeply sampled blood TCRbeta repertoires from subjects exposed to, actively infected with, or recovered from COVID-19 were included in the dataset. A de-identified subject ID, COVID-19 status, age in years and sex were almost always included in the sample metadata. The prospective study material was composed of cDNA or gDNA derived from T cells, B-cell-depleted T cells, or PBMCs. Where HLA class I and class II types were available, the types were taken from metadata supplied by the sample provider, not from assay-based typing. The repertoires were released in a freely available public database meant as a resource for research on the immune response to SARS-CoV-2. The samples were drawn from the first 160 participants of the ongoing ImmuneRACE study and from some 1,300 subjects provided by 6 global collaborators. What the authors observed across the whole study: The amount of clinical and demographic metadata varied by source and participant and was provided uncurated.

A note on this clone: This receptor's antigen is unknown. Base qualities were left out, and no much larger clone turns up one base away.

Collaborating institutions collected whole blood in K2EDTA tubes following their own protocols. For TCRbeta analysis, collaborators shipped samples in one of three forms: frozen whole blood, isolated PBMCs, or DNA extracted from either of those sample types. Clipping removes 0 bases from V and 2 bases from J, with 5 as the unmatched junction base count. CDR3 length: 16 amino acids, cysteine to phenylalanine. Just CDR3 DNA is preserved here, 48 bases in frame from base 1. CDR1 is given as SGHDT and CDR2 as YYEEEE, both from the germline V gene. The immunoSEQ Assay, a bias-controlled multiplex PCR, was used to amplify TCRbeta CDR3 regions from genomic DNA. The authors' analysis ran thus. The number of nucleated cells in each sample was estimated by amplification of reference gene primers within the assay. To quantify the absolute abundance of each unique TCRbeta CDR3 rearrangement, sequence reads were collapsed and filtered. For each sample, productive Simpson clonality was calculated as the square root of Simpson's diversity index across productive rearrangements. Here the immuneACCESS table is served through TCRdb, limited to in-frame sequences with V and J called. Missing clones are a known gap in these copies; in checked studies unresolved V genes cover under half, and the rest lacks a known reason. V and J calls and clone size are as listed in that table; D and trimming were resolved from the DNA. Counted in this sample were roughly 150,000 clones; more than 80% of them appeared once. 11% of the sample lies in the top ten.

The sequence joins TRBV5-6 to TRBJ2-3; 8 bases in between match TRBD2. The clonotype comes from a human donor in a cohort sampled during active COVID-19. Sequenced sample: peripheral blood. Here is the DNA: TGTGCCAGCAGCTTGGGAGGTAGCGGGACCACAGATACGCAGTATTTT. Its product reads: CASSLGGSGTTDTQYF.